Listed below are T cell receptor beta chains from one sample, sequenced in a study of T cells in Graves' hyperthyroidism and ophthalmopathy. TCRdb ran MiXCR on the multiplex PCR reads and lists one entry per CDR3 protein. The table records roughly 840,000 distinct CDR3 sequences, roughly 37% of them present only once. What was sequenced was blood. Receptors originate from a man younger than 35 with Graves' hyperthyroidism. CDR3s leave out the opening cysteine and the closing phenylalanine or tryptophan.

J gene,V gene,CDR3 protein
TRBJ2-5,TRBV29-1,SAGSLYQETQY
TRBJ1-2,TRBV5-6,ASSFGSGVLSGYT
TRBJ1-1,TRBV12-3/TRBV12-4,ASSFGQNTEAF
TRBJ1-6,TRBV28,ASRPGQNHSPLH
TRBJ2-7,TRBV27,ASRRSMEQY
TRBJ2-5,TRBV6-6,ASGLRERSETQY
TRBJ1-5,TRBV10-3,AISGDRANQPQH
TRBJ1-5,TRBV15,ATSRTRGNHQPQH
TRBJ2-6,TRBV7-2,ASSSGPSGANVPT
TRBJ2-2,TRBV11-3,ASSFSSTGELF
TRBJ2-7,TRBV10-2,ASSESWLALSYEQY
TRBJ2-5,TRBV20-1,SARPDNQETQY
TRBJ2-5,TRBV7-8,ASSLAGASGWETQY
TRBJ1-2,TRBV7-9,ASSSSQGWGYGYT
TRBJ1-5,TRBV28,ASRGDSNGNQPQH
TRBJ2-7,TRBV19,ASTLRFWGQGAYEQY
TRBJ2-7,TRBV7-9,ASSFEAGQGYEQY
TRBJ1-4,TRBV15,ATGDRVTEKLF
TRBJ1-3,TRBV4-2,ASSQGLRGDTN
TRBJ1-5,TRBV10-2,ASSEPFPGSNQPQH
TRBJ2-2,TRBV29-1,SGIKENTGELF
TRBJ1-1,TRBV29-1,SAAGTGGTEAF
TRBJ1-5,TRBV10-3,ASSQDHSNQPQH
TRBJ2-3,TRBV5-1,ASSKTGRPDTQY
TRBJ2-5,TRBV5-1,ASSLPPWETQY
TRBJ1-1,TRBV7-2,ASSPDAEEAF
TRBJ1-4,TRBV6-5,ASSWGTRGEKLF
TRBJ2-2,TRBV7-9,ASSLSQGARTGELF
TRBJ2-5,TRBV25-1,ASKKTGSQETQY
TRBJ2-7,TRBV20-1,SARAGGQTYEQY
TRBJ2-2,TRBV5-1,ASSFTGSSELF
TRBJ1-1,TRBV12-3/TRBV12-4,ASSRPGEGIEAF
TRBJ2-7,TRBV7-2,ASSPLGLAGGAEQY
TRBJ1-1,TRBV10-3,AISEGQVEAF
TRBJ2-5,TRBV7-2,ASSSSLTVQETQY
TRBJ1-2,TRBV10-3,AISPSGGGVEGYT
TRBJ2-5,TRBV7-9,ASSPRRAQETQY